The present T cell receptor beta chain was sequenced within a study of T-cell reconstitution after alpha-beta-depleted transplantation in children. The CDR3 is 13 residues long. Germline CDR1 reads LNHDA; CDR2 reads SQIVND (reference sequence). Trimming took off 1 base at V and 3 bases at J, with 5 bases between the two ends. Unique molecular identifiers were used to barcode this TCRbeta library. TCRdb re-derived calls from the PCR reads in MiXCR, one entry per CDR3 protein. This table holds 330,000 or so distinct CDR3 sequences, over 9% found once. V and J are TRBV19 and TRBJ2-3; D is unclear. This clonotype originated in a human donor who donated a stem cell graft to a child with acute lymphoblastic leukemia. The material sequenced was PBMCs from the stem cell graft donor, taken from the stem cell graft. Here the CDR3 DNA reads TGTGCCAGTAGTATAGGCGTGACAGATACGCAGTATTTT. Its translation: CASSIGVTDTQYF.